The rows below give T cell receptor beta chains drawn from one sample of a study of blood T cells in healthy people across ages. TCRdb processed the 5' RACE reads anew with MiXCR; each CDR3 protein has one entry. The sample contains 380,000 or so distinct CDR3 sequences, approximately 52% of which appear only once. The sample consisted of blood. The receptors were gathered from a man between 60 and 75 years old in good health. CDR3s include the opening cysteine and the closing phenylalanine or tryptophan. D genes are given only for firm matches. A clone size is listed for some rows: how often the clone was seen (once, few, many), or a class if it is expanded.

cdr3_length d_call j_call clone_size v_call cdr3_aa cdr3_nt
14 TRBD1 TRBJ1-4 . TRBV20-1 CSAQAGGTNEKLFF TGCAGTGCTCAGGCAGGGGGGACTAATGAAAAACTGTTTTTT
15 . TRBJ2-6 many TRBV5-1 CASTTGTSGANVLTF TGCGCCAGCACTACAGGAACCTCTGGGGCCAACGTCCTGACTTTC
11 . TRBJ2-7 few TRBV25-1 CASLGVNEQYF TGTGCCAGCTTAGGGGTTAATGAGCAGTACTTC
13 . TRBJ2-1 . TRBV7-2 CASRMIINNEQFF TGTGCCAGTCGAATGATCATTAACAATGAGCAGTTCTTC
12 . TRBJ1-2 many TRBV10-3 CAISESGDGYTF TGTGCCATCAGTGAGTCGGGGGATGGCTACACCTTC
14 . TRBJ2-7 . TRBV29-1 CSVENQGTYNEQYF TGCAGCGTTGAAAATCAGGGGACCTACAATGAGCAGTACTTC
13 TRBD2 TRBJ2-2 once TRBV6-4 CTSSAGGHGELFF TGTACCAGCAGCGCGGGGGGCCACGGGGAGCTGTTTTTT
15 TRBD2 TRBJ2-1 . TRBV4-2 CASSQDGTSAREQFF TGTGCCAGCAGCCAAGACGGGACTAGCGCGCGCGAGCAGTTCTTC
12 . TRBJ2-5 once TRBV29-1 CSVVAQQETQYF TGCAGTGTCGTAGCCCAGCAAGAGACCCAGTACTTC
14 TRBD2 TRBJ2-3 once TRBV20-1 CSASPGGVSDTQYF TGCAGTGCTAGTCCGGGAGGGGTTTCAGATACGCAGTATTTT
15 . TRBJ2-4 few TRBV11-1 CASSSDPLAKNIQYF TGTGCCAGCAGCTCCGACCCCCTTGCCAAAAACATTCAGTACTTC
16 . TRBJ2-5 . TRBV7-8 CASSFFGGERQETQYF TGTGCCAGCAGCTTTTTTGGGGGAGAACGCCAAGAGACCCAGTACTTC
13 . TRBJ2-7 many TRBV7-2 CASSLASSYEQYF TGTGCCAGCAGCTTAGCATCGTCCTACGAGCAGTACTTC
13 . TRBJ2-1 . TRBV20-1 CSARDLETTWQFF TGCAGTGCTAGAGATCTCGAGACTACATGGCAGTTCTTC
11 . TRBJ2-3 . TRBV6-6 CASRGRDTQYF TGTGCCAGCAGGGGTAGAGATACGCAGTATTTT
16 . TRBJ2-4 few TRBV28 CASSFMGLGAKNIQYF TGTGCCAGCAGTTTTATGGGGTTGGGAGCCAAAAACATTCAGTACTTC
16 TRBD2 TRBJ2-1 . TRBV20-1 CSARVPLAGGHNEQFF TGCAGTGCTAGAGTCCCACTAGCGGGGGGGCACAATGAGCAGTTCTTC
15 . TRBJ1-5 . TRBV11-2 CASSRDRTGNQPQHF TGTGCCAGCAGCCGAGACAGGACTGGCAATCAGCCCCAGCATTTT
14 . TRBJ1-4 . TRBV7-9 CASSHDVTNEKLFF TGTGCCAGCAGCCACGACGTGACTAATGAAAAACTGTTTTTT
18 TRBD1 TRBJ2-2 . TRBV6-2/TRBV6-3 CASSYTAGTGKRTGELFF TGTGCCAGCAGTTACACAGCCGGGACAGGCAAGAGGACCGGGGAGCTGTTTTTT
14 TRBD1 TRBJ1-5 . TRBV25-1 CASSGTGYNQPQHF TGTGCCAGCTCCGGGACAGGGTACAATCAGCCCCAGCATTTT
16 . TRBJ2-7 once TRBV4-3 CASSQSAARGSYEQYF TGCGCCAGCAGCCAATCAGCAGCCAGGGGATCCTACGAGCAGTACTTC
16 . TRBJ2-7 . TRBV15 CATSRDLGTHSYEQYF TGTGCCACCAGCAGAGATCTTGGGACCCACTCCTACGAGCAGTACTTC
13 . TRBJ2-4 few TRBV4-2 CASSPTARGIQYF TGTGCCAGCAGCCCTACTGCCCGGGGCATTCAGTACTTC
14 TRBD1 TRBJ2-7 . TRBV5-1 CASSPDRSRYEQYF TGCGCCAGCAGCCCGGACAGGTCGCGCTACGAGCAGTACTTC
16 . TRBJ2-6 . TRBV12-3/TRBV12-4 CASSWGGSTGANVLTF TGTGCCAGCAGTTGGGGAGGTTCTACTGGGGCCAACGTCCTGACTTTC
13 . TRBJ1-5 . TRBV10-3 CAINRAVNQPQHF TGTGCCATCAACAGGGCGGTCAATCAGCCCCAGCATTTT
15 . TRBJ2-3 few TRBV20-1 CSARDLTALTDTQYF TGCAGTGCTAGAGATCTAACGGCTCTAACAGATACGCAGTATTTT
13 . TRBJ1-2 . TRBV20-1 CSAPSGPAGGYTF TGCAGTGCTCCCTCGGGACCAGCGGGGGGCTACACCTTC
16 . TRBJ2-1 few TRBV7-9 CASSPIGTIRGGEQFF TGTGCCAGCAGCCCTATCGGGACCATCCGAGGCGGTGAGCAGTTCTTC
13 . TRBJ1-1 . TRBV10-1 CAGSVSRDTEAFF TGCGCCGGCAGTGTTTCCAGGGACACTGAAGCTTTCTTT
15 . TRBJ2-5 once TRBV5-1 CASSLSQRSQETQYF TGCGCCAGCAGCTTGTCCCAGAGAAGCCAAGAGACCCAGTACTTC
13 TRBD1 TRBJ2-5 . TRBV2 CASRGDRAREQYF TGTGCCAGCAGGGGAGACAGGGCGAGGGAGCAGTACTTC
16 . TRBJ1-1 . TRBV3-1 CASSQDLTGRNTEAFF TGTGCCAGCAGCCAAGATCTTACAGGGCGGAACACTGAAGCTTTCTTT
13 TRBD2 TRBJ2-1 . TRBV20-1 CTTGTLAGNEQFF TGCACCACCGGAACACTAGCGGGCAATGAGCAGTTCTTC
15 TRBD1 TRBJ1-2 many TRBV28 CAHSGPGTGYYGYTF TGTGCCCACTCCGGCCCCGGGACAGGGTATTATGGCTACACCTTC
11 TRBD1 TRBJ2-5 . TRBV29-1 CSGTGGETQYF TGCAGCGGAACAGGGGGAGAGACCCAGTACTTC
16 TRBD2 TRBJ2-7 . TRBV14 CASSQDPSGRIYEQYF TGTGCCAGCAGCCAAGATCCTAGCGGGAGAATCTACGAGCAGTACTTC
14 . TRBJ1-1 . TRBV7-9 CASSLDAGDTEAFF TGTGCCAGCAGCTTAGATGCAGGAGACACTGAAGCTTTCTTT
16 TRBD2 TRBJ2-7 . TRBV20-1 CSASRRSGRDSYEQYF TGCAGTGCTAGCAGGAGGAGCGGGAGAGACTCCTACGAGCAGTACTTC
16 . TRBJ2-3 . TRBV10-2 CASRPPNRAPKGAQYF TGCGCCAGCAGACCCCCTAACCGGGCCCCGAAGGGCGCGCAGTATTTT
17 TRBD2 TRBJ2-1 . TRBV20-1 CSARPPAGGSSYNEQFF TGCAGTGCCAGACCCCCAGCGGGGGGTTCCTCCTACAATGAGCAGTTCTTC
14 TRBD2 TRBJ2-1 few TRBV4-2 CASSQTGGGNEQFF TGTGCCAGCAGCCAAACGGGCGGGGGCAATGAGCAGTTCTTC
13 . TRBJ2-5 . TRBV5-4 CASSEPQMETQYF TGTGCCAGCAGCGAACCTCAAATGGAGACCCAGTACTTC
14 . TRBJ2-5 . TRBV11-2 CASSTGTQKETQYF TGTGCCAGCAGCACCGGGACCCAAAAAGAGACCCAGTACTTC
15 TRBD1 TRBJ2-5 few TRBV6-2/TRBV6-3 CASTSAPDRAETQYF TGTGCCAGCACCTCAGCCCCGGACAGGGCAGAGACCCAGTACTTC
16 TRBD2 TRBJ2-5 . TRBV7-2 CASSPVGGLAGGGWYF TGTGCCAGCAGCCCTGTCGGGGGACTAGCGGGAGGGGGCTGGTACTTC
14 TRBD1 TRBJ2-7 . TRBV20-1 CSAAGQDSYNEQYF TGCAGTGCTGCGGGACAGGACTCCTACAATGAGCAGTACTTC
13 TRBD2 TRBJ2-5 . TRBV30 CAWSVIAGETQYF TGTGCCTGGAGTGTCATAGCGGGGGAGACCCAGTACTTC
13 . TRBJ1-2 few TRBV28 CASSTGGLYGYTF TGTGCCTCTAGCACGGGGGGGCTCTATGGCTACACCTTC